This T cell receptor (beta chain) was retrieved from a study of cytomegalovirus exposure and HLA in healthy donors. The CDR3 consists of 12 residues. V lost 9 bases, J lost 8 bases, and 7 bases stayed unmatched. Germline V gene lookup returns CDR1 SNHLY and CDR2 FYNNEI. With regard to this clone: Its antigen is unidentified.

The study's findings and limits: Productive rates of about 90% or about 30% were seen for most TCR beta V segments in an earlier analysis.

PCR amplification relied on 60 Vbeta primers (plus 13 Jbeta primers). Method: immunoSEQ multiplex PCR; TCRdb's copy keeps in-frame clones and lacks some. This sample carries under 150,000 clones, around 80% of them seen once, and the ten largest clones take roughly 4%. J is TRBJ1-5 and V is TRBV2; TRBD1 matches at 7 bases. The TCR was taken from a woman in her thirties or forties in good health and CMV-seropositive. Sequencing was done on a sample of PBMCs. The chain's CDR3 is CASTTGAEPQHF. CDR3 bases: TGTGCCAGTACAACAGGGGCTGAGCCCCAGCATTTT. The complete variable domain, with remaining parts taken from reference TRBV2 and TRBJ1-5, reads EPEVTQTPSHQVTQMGQEVILRCVPISNHLYFYWYRQILGQKVEFLVSFYNNEISEKSEIFDDQFSVERPDGSNFTLKIRSTKLEDSAMYFCASTTGAEPQHFGDGTRLSIL.